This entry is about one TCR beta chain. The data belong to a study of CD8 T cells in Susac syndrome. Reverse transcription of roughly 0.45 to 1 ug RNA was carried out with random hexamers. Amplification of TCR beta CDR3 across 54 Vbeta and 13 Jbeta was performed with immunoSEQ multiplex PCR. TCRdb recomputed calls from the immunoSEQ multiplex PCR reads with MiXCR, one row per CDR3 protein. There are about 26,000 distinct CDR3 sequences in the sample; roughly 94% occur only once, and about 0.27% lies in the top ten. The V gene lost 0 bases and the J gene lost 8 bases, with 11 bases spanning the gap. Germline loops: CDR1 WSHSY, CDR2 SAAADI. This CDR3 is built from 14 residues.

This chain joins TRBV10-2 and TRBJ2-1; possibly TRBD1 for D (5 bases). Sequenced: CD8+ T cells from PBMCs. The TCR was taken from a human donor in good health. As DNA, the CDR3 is TGCGCCAGCAGTGAGTCATGGGGCCCGTATGAGCAGTTCTTC. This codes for CASSESWGPYEQFF.